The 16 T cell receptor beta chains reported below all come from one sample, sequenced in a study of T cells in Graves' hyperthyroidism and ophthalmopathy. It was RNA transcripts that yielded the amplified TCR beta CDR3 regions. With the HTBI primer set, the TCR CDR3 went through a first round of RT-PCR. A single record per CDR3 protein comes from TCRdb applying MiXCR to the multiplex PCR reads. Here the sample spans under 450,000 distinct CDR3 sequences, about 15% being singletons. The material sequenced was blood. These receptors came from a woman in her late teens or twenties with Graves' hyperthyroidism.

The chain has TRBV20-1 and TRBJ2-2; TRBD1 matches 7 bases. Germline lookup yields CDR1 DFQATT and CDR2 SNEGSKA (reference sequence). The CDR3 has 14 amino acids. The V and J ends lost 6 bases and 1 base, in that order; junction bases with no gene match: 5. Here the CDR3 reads CSARGPKNTGELFF. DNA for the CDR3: TGCAGTGCGAGGGGGCCAAAGAACACCGGGGAGCTGTTTTTT.

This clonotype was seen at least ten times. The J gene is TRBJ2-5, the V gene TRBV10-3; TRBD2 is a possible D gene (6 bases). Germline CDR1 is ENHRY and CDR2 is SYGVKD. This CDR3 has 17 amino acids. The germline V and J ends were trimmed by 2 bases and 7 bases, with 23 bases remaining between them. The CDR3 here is CAISESVSGTEEATQYF. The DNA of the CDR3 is TGTGCCATCAGTGAGAGCGTTAGCGGAACTGAAGAGGCGACCCAGTACTTC.

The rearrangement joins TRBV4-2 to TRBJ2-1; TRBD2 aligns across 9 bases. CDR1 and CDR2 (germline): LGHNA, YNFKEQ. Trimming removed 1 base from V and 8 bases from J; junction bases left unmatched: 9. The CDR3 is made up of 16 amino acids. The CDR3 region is CASSQAFAGGGHEQFF. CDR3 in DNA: TGTGCCAGCAGCCAAGCATTCGCGGGGGGGGGGCATGAGCAGTTCTTC.

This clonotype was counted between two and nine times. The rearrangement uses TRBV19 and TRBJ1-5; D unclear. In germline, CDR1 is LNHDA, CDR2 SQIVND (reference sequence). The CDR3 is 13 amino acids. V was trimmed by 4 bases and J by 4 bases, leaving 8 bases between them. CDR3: CASSKTRNQPQHF. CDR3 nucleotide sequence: TGTGCCAGTAGTAAAACAAGGAATCAGCCCCAGCATTTT.

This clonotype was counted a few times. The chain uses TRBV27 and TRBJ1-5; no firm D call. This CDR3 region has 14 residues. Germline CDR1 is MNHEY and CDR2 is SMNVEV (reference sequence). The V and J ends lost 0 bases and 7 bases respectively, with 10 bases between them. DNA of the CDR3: TGTGCCAGCAGTTTATCGGGTTCCAGCCAGCCCCAGCATTTT. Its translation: CASSLSGSSQPQHF.

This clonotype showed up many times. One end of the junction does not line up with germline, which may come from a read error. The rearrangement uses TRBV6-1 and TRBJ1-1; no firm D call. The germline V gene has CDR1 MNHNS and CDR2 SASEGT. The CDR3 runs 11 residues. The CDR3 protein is CASSTETGAFF. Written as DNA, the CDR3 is TGTGCCAGCAGTACTGAGACTGGAGCTTTCTTT.

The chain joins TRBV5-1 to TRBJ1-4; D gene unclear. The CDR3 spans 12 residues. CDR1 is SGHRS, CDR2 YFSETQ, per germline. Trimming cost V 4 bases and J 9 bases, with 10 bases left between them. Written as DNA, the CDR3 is TGCGCCAGCAGCCCGCTTGGGCAAAAACTGTTTTTT. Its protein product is CASSPLGQKLFF. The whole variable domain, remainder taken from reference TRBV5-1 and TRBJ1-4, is KAGVTQTPRYLIKTRGQQVTLSCSPISGHRSVSWYQQTPGQGLQFLFEYFSETQRNKGNFPGRFSGRQFSNSRSEMNVSTLELGDSALYLCASSPLGQKLFFGSGTQLSVL.

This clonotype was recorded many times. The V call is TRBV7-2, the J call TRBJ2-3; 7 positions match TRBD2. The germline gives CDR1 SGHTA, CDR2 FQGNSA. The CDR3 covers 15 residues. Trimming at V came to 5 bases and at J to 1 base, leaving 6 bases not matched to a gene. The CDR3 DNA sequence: TGTGCCAGCAGCCGTGGACTAGTCGGCACAGATACGCAGTATTTT. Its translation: CASSRGLVGTDTQYF.

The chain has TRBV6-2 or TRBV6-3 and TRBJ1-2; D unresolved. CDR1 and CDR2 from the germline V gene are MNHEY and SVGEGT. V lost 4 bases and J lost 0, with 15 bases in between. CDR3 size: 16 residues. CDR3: CASSSLRPGSNYGYTF. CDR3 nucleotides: TGTGCCAGCAGTTCATTAAGACCCGGTTCTAACTATGGCTACACCTTC.

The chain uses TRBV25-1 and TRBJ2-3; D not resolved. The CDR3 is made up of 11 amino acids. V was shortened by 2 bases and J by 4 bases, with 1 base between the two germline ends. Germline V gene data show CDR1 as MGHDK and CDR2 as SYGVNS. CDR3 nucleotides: TGTGCCAGCAGTGAACCAGATACGCAGTATTTT. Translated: CASSEPDTQYF.

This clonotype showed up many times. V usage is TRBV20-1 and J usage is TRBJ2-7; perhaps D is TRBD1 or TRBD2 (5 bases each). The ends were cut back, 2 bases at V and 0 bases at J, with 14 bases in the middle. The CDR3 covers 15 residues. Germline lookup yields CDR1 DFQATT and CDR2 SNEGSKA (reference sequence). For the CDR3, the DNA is TGCAGTGCTAGACCCCGGGGCCCCAGCTCCTACGAGCAGTACTTC. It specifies CSARPRGPSSYEQYF.

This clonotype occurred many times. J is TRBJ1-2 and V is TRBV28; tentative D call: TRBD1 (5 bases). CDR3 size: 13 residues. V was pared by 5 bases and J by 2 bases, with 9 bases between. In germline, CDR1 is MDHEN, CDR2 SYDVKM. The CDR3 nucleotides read TGTGCCAGCAGTATCTGGGACAACTATGGCTACACCTTC. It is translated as CASSIWDNYGYTF.

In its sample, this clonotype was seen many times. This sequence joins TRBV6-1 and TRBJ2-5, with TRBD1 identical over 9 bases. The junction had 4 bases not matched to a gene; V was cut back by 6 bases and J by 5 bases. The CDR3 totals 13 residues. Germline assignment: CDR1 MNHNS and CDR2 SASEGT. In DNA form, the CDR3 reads TGTGCCAGCAGGGTAACAGGGGGCGAGACCCAGTACTTC. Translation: CASRVTGGETQYF.

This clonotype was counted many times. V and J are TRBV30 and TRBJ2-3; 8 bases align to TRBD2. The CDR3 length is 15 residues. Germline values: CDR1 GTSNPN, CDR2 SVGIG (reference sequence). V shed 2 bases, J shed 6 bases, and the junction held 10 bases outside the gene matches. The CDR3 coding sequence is TGTGCCTGGAGTCTACGGGGGGGCCCGTCGGATACGCAGTATTTT. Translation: CAWSLRGGPSDTQYF.

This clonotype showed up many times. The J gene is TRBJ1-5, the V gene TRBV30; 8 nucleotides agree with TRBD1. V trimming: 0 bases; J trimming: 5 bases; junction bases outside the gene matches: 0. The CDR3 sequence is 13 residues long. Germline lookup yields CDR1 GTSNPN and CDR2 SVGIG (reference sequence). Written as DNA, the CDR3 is TGTGCCTGGAGTGTACAGGGGGATCAGCCCCAGCATTTT. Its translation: CAWSVQGDQPQHF.

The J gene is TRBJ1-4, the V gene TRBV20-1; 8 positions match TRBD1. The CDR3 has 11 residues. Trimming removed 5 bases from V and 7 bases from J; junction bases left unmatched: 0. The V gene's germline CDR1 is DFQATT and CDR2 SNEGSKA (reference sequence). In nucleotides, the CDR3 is TGCAGTGCTGACAGGGGTGAAAAACTGTTTTTT. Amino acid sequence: CSADRGEKLFF.